This TCR beta chain came from a study of blood T cell repertoires in COVID-19. Study background: The United States, Italy and Spain were the sources of the acute and convalescent COVID-19 samples.

TCRdb's copy holds only in-frame clones and misses some; the assay was immunoSEQ multiplex PCR. The sample has 70,000 to 75,000 clones, roughly 80% seen once; the top ten hold approximately 4.4%. Deletions cut 5 bases from V and 0 bases from J, with 8 bases between. The length of the CDR3 is 13 residues. This sequence joins TRBV12-3 or TRBV12-4 and TRBJ2-7, with D possibly being TRBD2 (5 bases). The sequencing input was peripheral blood. This TCR came from an elderly woman with active or convalescent COVID-19. CDR3 amino acids: CASSLGISYEQYF. For the CDR3, the DNA is TGTGCCAGCAGTCTCGGGATCTCCTACGAGCAGTACTTC.